A selection of T cell receptor beta chains follows, all from one sample in a study of cytomegalovirus exposure and HLA in healthy donors. Clones were read by immunoSEQ multiplex PCR, and TCRdb kept only the in-frame ones, dropping some. The sample carries 120,000 or so clones, about 91% recorded once. Sequencing used PBMCs. The receptors shown here come from a woman in her late teens or twenties in good health and CMV-seronegative. Both conserved end residues are part of each CDR3. The order of the fields is clone size, D gene, J gene, V gene, CDR3 protein, CDR3 DNA. D genes are given only for firm matches. For some rows the clone size is stated as once, few or many, or as a class when expanded; others skip it.

NA,TRBD2,TRBJ2-1,TRBV13,CASSRKGLAATYNEQFF,TGTGCCAGCAGCAGAAAGGGACTAGCGGCGACCTACAATGAGCAGTTCTTC
few,NA,TRBJ2-4,TRBV7-6,CASSPLSSILAKNIQYF,TGTGCCAGCAGCCCGCTCTCGTCAATACTAGCCAAAAACATTCAGTACTTC
NA,NA,TRBJ2-3,TRBV5-1,CASSSKTANTDTQYF,TGCGCCAGCAGCTCGAAGACAGCCAACACAGATACGCAGTATTTT
few,NA,TRBJ1-2,TRBV6-1,CASSEGQVLFHTLNYGYTF,TGTGCCAGCAGTGAGGGGCAGGTCCTCTTCCACACACTTAACTATGGCTACACCTTC
NA,TRBD2,TRBJ2-1,TRBV28,CASSLGTSGINEQFF,TGTGCCAGCAGTTTAGGGACTAGCGGAATCAATGAGCAGTTCTTC
NA,TRBD1,TRBJ1-5,TRBV28,CASKEGAQPQHF,TGTGCCAGCAAGGAGGGGGCCCAGCCCCAGCATTTT
NA,TRBD1,TRBJ1-1,TRBV6-1,CASSGNRGEAFF,TGTGCCAGCAGTGGAAACAGGGGCGAAGCTTTCTTT
NA,NA,TRBJ2-6,TRBV15,CATGQGTSGANVLTF,TGTGCCACCGGGCAGGGGACCTCTGGGGCCAACGTCCTGACTTTC
few,TRBD2,TRBJ2-5,TRBV6-1,CASSELAGGTETQYF,TGTGCCAGCAGTGAATTAGCGGGAGGGACGGAGACCCAGTACTTC
NA,NA,TRBJ1-6,TRBV19,CASSNQGNYSPLHF,TGTGCCAGTAGTAACCAGGGAAATTATTCACCCCTCCACTTT
NA,NA,TRBJ2-1,TRBV30,CAWSVWEGGRYNEQFF,TGTGCCTGGAGTGTATGGGAGGGGGGACGGTACAATGAGCAGTTCTTC
NA,TRBD2,TRBJ2-6,TRBV28,CASIPWTSGRASGANVLTF,TGTGCCAGCATCCCTTGGACTAGCGGGAGGGCCTCCGGGGCCAACGTCCTGACTTTC
NA,TRBD2,TRBJ2-2,TRBV27,CASTYREGGGNTGELFF,TGTGCCAGCACCTACCGGGAGGGAGGGGGGAACACCGGGGAGCTGTTTTTT
NA,NA,TRBJ2-3,TRBV30,CAWSPLGGGTDTQYF,TGTGCCTGGAGCCCACTAGGGGGGGGCACAGATACGCAGTATTTT
NA,NA,TRBJ1-5,TRBV7-2,CASRETNQPQHF,TGTGCCAGCAGGGAGACTAATCAGCCCCAGCATTTT
NA,TRBD1,TRBJ1-2,TRBV19,CASSIRGVNYGYTF,TGTGCCAGTAGTATCAGGGGGGTTAACTATGGCTACACCTTC
once,NA,TRBJ1-1,TRBV28,CASSLDRDTEAFF,TGTGCCAGCAGCCTTGACAGAGACACTGAAGCTTTCTTT
NA,NA,TRBJ1-2,TRBV28,CASSADSVYGYTF,TGTGCCAGCAGTGCCGACAGCGTTTATGGCTACACCTTC
NA,TRBD1,TRBJ1-6,TRBV7-9,CASSRERETGGASSPLHF,TGTGCCAGCAGCCGAGAAAGAGAGACAGGGGGCGCATCTTCACCCCTCCACTTT
NA,NA,TRBJ2-2,TRBV7-2,CASSLDSRELFF,TGTGCCAGCAGCCTTGACAGCCGGGAGCTGTTTTTT
once,NA,TRBJ2-2,TRBV10-1,CASSVRGLGELTGELFF,TGCGCCAGCAGTGTAAGGGGACTGGGGGAATTAACCGGGGAGCTGTTTTTT
NA,NA,TRBJ2-6,TRBV19,CASTPGHGAAGANVLTF,TGTGCCAGTACCCCGGGACATGGGGCGGCTGGGGCCAACGTCCTGACTTTC
NA,NA,TRBJ2-7,TRBV15,CATSRDLGLAYEQYF,TGTGCCACCAGCAGAGATCTGGGCCTCGCCTACGAGCAGTACTTC
NA,TRBD1,TRBJ2-7,TRBV7-9,CASDILTGPYEQYF,TGTGCCAGCGACATTTTGACAGGGCCCTACGAGCAGTACTTC
few,TRBD1,TRBJ1-2,TRBV27,CASSTDRADGYTF,TGTGCCAGCAGTACGGACAGGGCGGATGGCTACACCTTC
NA,NA,TRBJ2-3,TRBV6-1,CASSEVNRYTDTQYF,TGTGCCAGCAGTGAAGTAAACAGGTACACAGATACGCAGTATTTT
NA,TRBD2,TRBJ2-4,TRBV4-2,CASSPQLAGGDKNIQYF,TGTGCCAGCAGCCCACAACTGGCGGGAGGAGACAAAAACATTCAGTACTTC
NA,NA,TRBJ2-3,TRBV19,CASSTGLADTQYF,TGTGCCAGTAGTACCGGACTGGCAGATACGCAGTATTTT
NA,NA,TRBJ2-1,TRBV13,CASSPRQGHPIDEQFF,TGTGCCAGCAGCCCCCGGCAGGGCCACCCGATAGATGAGCAGTTCTTC
NA,NA,TRBJ2-3,TRBV5-1,CASSLVADSLRGTQYF,TGCGCCAGCAGCTTGGTTGCGGACAGCTTGAGGGGAACGCAGTATTTT
NA,TRBD2,TRBJ2-1,TRBV7-9,CASSIFGGLAGVIEQFF,TGTGCCAGCAGCATCTTCGGGGGACTAGCGGGAGTCATTGAGCAGTTCTTC
NA,TRBD1,TRBJ1-1,TRBV30,CAWSEGQGDSAFF,TGTGCCTGGAGTGAGGGACAGGGTGATTCAGCTTTCTTT
once,TRBD2,TRBJ2-1,TRBV7-9,CASSPVAGGLFFEQFF,TGTGCCAGCAGCCCGGTAGCGGGGGGGCTTTTTTTTGAGCAGTTCTTC
once,NA,TRBJ2-3,TRBV5-1,CASSLFPDSYTDTQYF,TGCGCCAGCAGCTTGTTCCCCGACTCCTACACAGATACGCAGTATTTT
NA,TRBD2,TRBJ2-5,TRBV7-8,CASSLSLSGREETQYF,TGTGCCAGCAGCTTAAGTTTAAGCGGGAGGGAAGAGACCCAGTACTTC
NA,NA,TRBJ1-5,TRBV6-6,CASIGGPGQPQHF,TGTGCCAGCATCGGAGGACCGGGTCAGCCCCAGCATTTT
NA,TRBD1,TRBJ1-3,TRBV7-6,CASSLTSGTGTLGSGNTIYF,TGTGCCAGCAGTCTAACATCCGGGACAGGGACCCTGGGCTCTGGAAACACCATATATTTT
NA,NA,TRBJ2-1,TRBV7-6,CASSSTGTLYNEQFF,TGTGCCAGCAGCTCAACCGGGACACTTTACAATGAGCAGTTCTTC
NA,TRBD2,TRBJ2-5,TRBV9,CASSPGALSGIGETQYF,TGTGCCAGCAGCCCGGGGGCCCTTAGCGGGATTGGGGAGACCCAGTACTTC
NA,NA,TRBJ2-7,TRBV21-1,CASSKEKGVSYEQYF,TGTGCCAGCAGCAAAGAGAAAGGGGTCTCCTACGAGCAGTACTTC
NA,NA,TRBJ2-3,TRBV1,CTSSPKDTSGASSTDTQYF,TGCACCAGCAGCCCGAAAGACACTAGCGGGGCCTCTAGCACAGATACGCAGTATTTT
NA,NA,TRBJ1-2,TRBV4-2,CASQFGSYGYTF,TGTGCCAGCCAATTCGGGAGTTATGGCTACACCTTC
NA,NA,TRBJ1-1,TRBV29-1,CSVDQGMNTEAFF,TGCAGCGTTGATCAGGGGATGAACACTGAAGCTTTCTTT
NA,NA,TRBJ2-7,TRBV14,CASSVAGPYEQYF,TGTGCCAGCAGCGTGGCGGGGCCCTACGAGCAGTACTTC
many,NA,TRBJ1-5,TRBV7-2,CASSLTTGSSQPQHF,TGTGCCAGCAGTTTGACGACAGGATCTAGTCAGCCCCAGCATTTT
NA,TRBD1,TRBJ1-5,TRBV5-1,CASSLAGQGNQPQHF,TGCGCCAGCAGCTTGGCCGGACAGGGGAATCAGCCCCAGCATTTT
NA,NA,TRBJ2-7,TRBV30,CAWDRGTYEQYF,TGTGCCTGGGATAGGGGCACCTACGAGCAGTACTTC
once,NA,TRBJ1-1,TRBV7-2,CASSSGLNTEAFF,TGTGCCAGCAGCTCAGGGTTGAACACTGAAGCTTTCTTT
NA,TRBD1,TRBJ1-4,TRBV6-5,CASSQGQGFEKLFF,TGTGCCAGCAGTCAGGGACAGGGATTTGAAAAACTGTTTTTT
NA,NA,TRBJ2-2,TRBV7-2,CASSLSSSAGELFF,TGTGCCAGCAGCTTATCTAGTTCGGCCGGGGAGCTGTTTTTT
NA,NA,TRBJ2-3,TRBV7-2,CASSLEHSTDTQYF,TGTGCCAGCAGCTTAGAACACAGCACAGATACGCAGTATTTT
NA,TRBD1,TRBJ2-7,TRBV5-8,CASSLLGQGVTYEQYF,TGTGCCAGCAGCCTACTGGGACAGGGGGTCACCTACGAGCAGTACTTC
NA,NA,TRBJ1-1,TRBV11-2,CASSLYGDWSEAFF,TGTGCCAGCAGCTTGTACGGAGACTGGTCTGAAGCTTTCTTT